This T cell receptor (beta chain) was obtained from a study of low-dose radiotherapy and immunotherapy resistance in tumors (dated by TCRdb to 2022 to 2024). For the wider study: Cohort 1 received 0.5 Gy per fraction every 2 weeks, with a prescribed total PTV dose of 6.5 Gy. Randomization of trial participants into treatment groups was not performed. Patients were given nivolumab as a 240 mg flat dose every two weeks and ipilimumab at 1 mg/kg every six weeks, with both drugs delivered intravenously. Cohort 2 received 1 Gy per fraction every two weeks, with a total of 13 Gy over 26 weeks. Starting on cycle 1 day 1, patients took 300 mg of aspirin by mouth once daily for four cycles. Intravenous cyclophosphamide at 200 mg/m2 was administered every two weeks, one day ahead of each radiation and immunotherapy administration. Eight patients were included in the translational analysis, namely three from the first dose cohort plus the first five from the second dose cohort.

Including the terminal cysteine and phenylalanine, the CDR3 comprises 14 residues. Only the CDR3 DNA stays, 42 bases, in frame from base 1. The germline V gene yields SGHRS for CDR1 and YFSETQ for CDR2. The sample was run on an Illumina HiSeq 2500. To make first-strand cDNA, Superscript III was used along with a set of TRAV- and TRBV-specific primers so that both the TCRalpha and TCRbeta chains were covered. TCRs were amplified with Phusion for around 19 PCR cycles, with a constant-region primer paired with the adapter attached to the V primers. Isolated mRNA was amplified with the MessageAmp II aRNA Amplification Kit, using an approximately 15-hour in vitro transcription at 37°C. The Dynabeads mRNA DIRECT Purification Kit was used to isolate mRNA for TCR sequencing. Indexed Illumina adapters were added in a second Phusion PCR of around 27 cycles, and the PCR products were purified with AMPure XP beads. The study's own analysis went as follows. Custom Perl scripts pooled TCR sequences encoding the same protein, removed out-of-frame sequences and computed each clonotype's abundance. Any TCR sequence supported by only a single read was excluded from analysis. Repertoire metrics included Shannon entropy, Gini index, clonality, richness, and frequency of TCRs shared between repertoires. TCRdb took the public reads, trimmed them with fastp at Q25, ran MiXCR for clone calling and kept in-frame beta chains. Rows are combined by CDR3 protein, so each entry shows the most common genes and DNA. The V and J calls here are based on TCRdb, not the publication. In all, the sample holds 30,000 or so distinct CDR3 sequences, and approximately 49% of those were seen once. Approximately 5.9% of the sample lies in the top ten.

The time point label corresponds to: after trial treatment. The label giving this sample's treatment or condition can be read as: LDRT plus nivolumab, ipilimumab, low-dose cyclophosphamide and aspirin (RACIN trial). Donors were enrolled in RACIN, a single-arm phase I dose-escalation trial in which nivolumab, ipilimumab, aspirin, low-dose cyclophosphamide and low-dose radiotherapy were combined. Patients with advanced, TIL-negative solid tumors were considered eligible. This clonotype was detected once. There is no known antigen for this receptor. This likely stems from a read error, as it lies one base from a far larger clone.

The source material was PBMCs, sampled after low-dose radiotherapy plus immunotherapy. This sequence uses TRBV5-1 and TRBJ2-1, with no confidently assigned D gene. This receptor was identified in a male donor with gallbladder cancer. The DNA is as follows: TGTGCCAGGCTGACACAGCTCTCCTACAATGAGCAGTTCTTC. Its translation reads: CARLTQLSYNEQFF.